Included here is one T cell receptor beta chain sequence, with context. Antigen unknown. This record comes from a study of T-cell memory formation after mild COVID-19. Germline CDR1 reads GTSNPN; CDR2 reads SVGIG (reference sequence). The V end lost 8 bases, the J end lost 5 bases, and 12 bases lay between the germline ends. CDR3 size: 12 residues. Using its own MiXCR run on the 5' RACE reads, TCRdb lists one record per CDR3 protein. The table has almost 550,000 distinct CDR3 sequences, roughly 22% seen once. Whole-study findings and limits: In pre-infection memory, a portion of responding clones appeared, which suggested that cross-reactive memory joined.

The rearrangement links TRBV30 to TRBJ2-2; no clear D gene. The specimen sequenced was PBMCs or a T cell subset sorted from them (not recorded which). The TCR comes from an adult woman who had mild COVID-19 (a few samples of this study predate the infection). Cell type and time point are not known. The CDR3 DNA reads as TGTGCCGGCCGGGCCCGGACCGGGGAGCTGTTTTTT. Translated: CAGRARTGELFF.